This record concerns one T cell receptor (beta chain) sequence. Its cognate antigen is unknown. This record comes from a study of cytomegalovirus exposure and HLA in healthy donors. With 60 Vbeta and 13 Jbeta primers, the PCR was carried out. Assay used: immunoSEQ multiplex PCR; TCRdb lists only in-frame clones, some missing. The sample has 130,000 to 150,000 clones, 70% to 85% seen once. V was clipped by 5 bases and J by 8 bases, with 15 bases between them. The CDR3 spans 14 residues. Per germline, CDR1 SGHAT and CDR2 FQNNGV. Study conclusions and caveats: Many donors shared some public TCRs, even though most TCR sequences were rare. Within an earlier analysis, most TCR beta V segments proved productive either about 90% or about 30% of the time.

Sequenced material: PBMCs. This receptor was identified in a woman in her sixties or seventies in good health and CMV-seropositive. This chain links TRBV11-2 with TRBJ1-4; no definite D call. For the CDR3, the DNA is TGTGCCAGCAGCAGGACCGGAGGTACGGAAAAACTGTTTTTT. Translated: CASSRTGGTEKLFF.